Sequencing of this TCR beta chain was carried out in a study of cytomegalovirus exposure and HLA in healthy donors. Measured with immunoSEQ multiplex PCR; TCRdb has only the in-frame clones, and not every one. The repertoire consists of 120,000 or so clones, with approximately 87% occurring once and the leading ten covering roughly 1.9%. The CDR3 is made up of 17 amino acids. Trimming shortened V by 4 bases and J by 4 bases, and 21 bases separated the two germline ends. From germline, CDR1 is SGHDT and CDR2 YYEEEE. The sequenced sample consisted of PBMCs. The sequence came from a woman in her 30s in good health and CMV-seronegative. The gene calls are TRBV5-6 and TRBJ2-1; a weak D match, TRBD2 (7 bases). The CDR3, as DNA: TGTGCCAGCAGCCCCGCGGGGGCAGGGAATTTATACAATGAGCAGTTCTTC. As protein: CASSPAGAGNLYNEQFF.